These T cell receptor beta chains were read from a single sample in a study of T cell repertoires in cytomegalovirus infection. One entry per CDR3 protein, called by TCRdb with MiXCR from the reads. Of 250,000 to 300,000 distinct CDR3 sequences listed, 25% are singletons. The sample comprised PBMCs. These receptor sequences come from a human donor in good health (CMV status not recorded). Some clones in this sample may be carry-over from other donors' samples. Each CDR3 is given with its conserved first and last residue. The D gene is left open where the match is weak. Size tells how often a clone was seen (once, few, many) or the class of an expanded clone, and some rows leave it out.

v_gene,j_gene,abundance,d_gene,CDR3aa,CDR3nt
TRBV5-4,TRBJ1-4,few,TRBD1,CASSHRQGQTGEKLFF,TGTGCCAGCAGCCATCGACAGGGGCAAACGGGTGAAAAACTGTTTTTT
TRBV6-2/TRBV6-3,TRBJ2-7,few,.,CASSYKVSYEQYF,TGTGCCAGCAGTTACAAGGTTTCCTACGAGCAGTACTTC
TRBV5-6,TRBJ2-1,.,.,CASSVDRNNEQFF,TGTGCCAGCAGCGTTGACAGAAACAATGAGCAGTTCTTC
TRBV19,TRBJ2-3,few,.,CASSTFHTDTQYF,TGTGCCAGTAGCACCTTCCACACAGATACGCAGTATTTT
TRBV6-2/TRBV6-3,TRBJ1-1,few,.,CASSPDRMNTEAFF,TGTGCCAGCAGTCCCGACAGAATGAACACTGAAGCTTTCTTT
TRBV4-3,TRBJ2-1,few,.,CASSLSGSYNEQFF,TGCGCCAGCAGCCTCAGCGGTTCCTACAATGAGCAGTTCTTC
TRBV7-6,TRBJ2-3,many,TRBD2,CASSLWLAESTDTQYF,TGTGCCAGCAGCTTATGGCTAGCGGAATCCACAGATACGCAGTATTTT
TRBV29-1,TRBJ2-7,.,.,CSVVPPNEQYF,TGCAGCGTTGTACCCCCGAACGAGCAGTACTTC
TRBV7-2,TRBJ1-1,many,TRBD1,CASSLIQGAGTEAFF,TGTGCCAGCAGCTTAATTCAGGGGGCAGGGACTGAAGCTTTCTTT
TRBV20-1,TRBJ1-2,.,.,CSARSGGFDGYTF,TGCAGTGCTAGAAGCGGTGGGTTCGATGGCTACACCTTC
TRBV4-3,TRBJ2-3,few,.,CASSQERGYPSTDTQYF,TGCGCCAGCAGCCAAGAACGTGGTTACCCTAGCACAGATACGCAGTATTTT
TRBV6-2/TRBV6-3,TRBJ2-2,.,.,CASIIDRIGPGELFF,TGTGCCAGCATTATAGACAGGATCGGGCCCGGGGAGCTGTTTTTT
TRBV6-6,TRBJ1-5,.,TRBD1,CASRSGQGDAQPQHF,TGTGCCAGCAGATCCGGACAGGGGGATGCTCAGCCCCAGCATTTT
TRBV20-1,TRBJ2-7,.,TRBD2,CSARVAGVAYEQYF,TGCAGTGCTAGGGTAGCGGGGGTCGCCTACGAGCAGTACTTC
TRBV20-1,TRBJ2-1,.,.,CSATRDYNEQFF,TGCAGTGCTACCCGGGATTACAATGAGCAGTTCTTC
TRBV29-1,TRBJ1-1,.,.,CSVGGGDTEAFF,TGCAGCGTTGGGGGGGGGGACACTGAAGCTTTCTTT
TRBV7-2,TRBJ1-1,many,TRBD1,CASSKTGTANTEAFF,TGTGCCAGCAGCAAAACCGGGACAGCTAACACTGAAGCTTTCTTT
TRBV7-2,TRBJ1-1,.,.,CASSLHSRGTEAFF,TGTGCCAGCAGCTTACACTCTAGGGGCACTGAAGCTTTCTTT
TRBV27,TRBJ1-4,many,TRBD1,CASSDRTGRSEKLFF,TGTGCCAGCAGTGACCGGACAGGGAGGAGTGAAAAACTGTTTTTT
TRBV18,TRBJ2-4,once,TRBD2,CASSPVPSGRTGTTKNIQYF,TGTGCCAGCTCACCAGTTCCTAGCGGGAGGACGGGAACAACCAAAAACATTCAGTACTTC
TRBV20-1,TRBJ2-1,.,.,CSARGTRQPSNEQFF,TGCAGTGCACGGGGGACCCGCCAGCCGAGTAATGAGCAGTTCTTC
TRBV7-3,TRBJ2-5,.,TRBD2,CASSLGSPASGGEETQYF,TGTGCCAGCAGCTTAGGTTCCCCGGCTAGCGGGGGGGAAGAGACCCAGTACTTC
TRBV19,TRBJ1-5,few,.,CASSILTVGNQPQHF,TGTGCCAGTAGTATCCTCACAGTTGGCAATCAGCCCCAGCATTTT
TRBV12-3/TRBV12-4,TRBJ1-6,few,TRBD1,CASSRQGGNSPLHF,TGTGCCAGCAGTCGACAGGGGGGAAATTCACCCCTCCACTTT
TRBV10-2,TRBJ1-5,.,.,CASSESGRDQPQHF,TGCGCCAGCAGTGAATCAGGGAGGGATCAGCCCCAGCATTTT
TRBV19,TRBJ2-2,.,.,CASSTDSTTGELFF,TGTGCCAGTAGTACGGACAGTACGACCGGGGAGCTGTTTTTT